These 17 T cell receptor beta chains were all obtained from the same sample, sequenced in a study of blood T cell repertoires in COVID-19. This table comes from immunoSEQ multiplex PCR, and its TCRdb copy is limited to in-frame clones, with some not included. The sample carries 200,000 or so clones, roughly 88% recorded once. The specimen was peripheral blood. The receptors come from a man aged 55 to 70 with acute or convalescent COVID-19.

The genes are TRBV3-1 (or the pseudogene TRBV3-2) and TRBJ2-2, with 9 bases fitting TRBD2. The V and J ends lost 1 base and 5 bases, in that order; junction bases with no gene match: 8. The V gene's germline CDR1 is LGHDT and CDR2 YNNKEL (reference sequence). This CDR3 contains 17 residues. The CDR3 DNA reads TGTGCCAGCAGCCAAGGGGAACTAGCGGGCGGTACCGGGGAGCTGTTTTTT. Translated: CASSQGELAGGTGELFF.

This clone was observed a few times. V is TRBV9 and J is TRBJ2-2; a weak D match, TRBD2 (5 bases). Trimming removed 0 bases at V and 3 bases at J, with 9 bases between. Germline V lookup: CDR1 SGDLS, CDR2 YYNGEE. The CDR3 covers 15 residues. Written as DNA, the CDR3 is TGTGCCAGCAGCGTAGGACTACACGACACCGGGGAGCTGTTTTTT. Translating gives CASSVGLHDTGELFF.

The genes are TRBV12-1 and TRBJ2-7; the table's D call, TRBD2, has no DNA check behind it. TRBV12-1 constitutes a pseudogene. The CDR3 sequence is 13 residues long. For the CDR3, the DNA is TGTGCCAGCAGCTTTCAAAAGACTTGTGAGCAGTACTTC. Protein product: CASSFQKTCEQYF.

This clone was observed a single time. The chain recombines TRBV24-1 with TRBJ2-7; D is unresolved. Between the trimmed V and J ends, which lost 4 bases and 8 bases, there was a span of 11 bases. The CDR3 length is 12 residues. Germline lookup yields CDR1 KGHDR and CDR2 SFDVKD. DNA of the CDR3: TGTGCCACCAGTGAGTCAGTTACCAAGCAGTACTTC. This translates into CATSESVTKQYF.

The rearrangement uses TRBV10-3 and TRBJ2-3; 11 nucleotides align to TRBD2. The V and J ends lost 3 bases and 2 bases, in that order; junction bases with no gene match: 7. Germline CDR1 ENHRY, CDR2 SYGVKD. This CDR3 is 17 amino acids long. The CDR3 coding sequence is TGTGCCATCAGTGAAGCCGGGACTAGCGGCCTCACAGATACGCAGTATTTT. As protein: CAISEAGTSGLTDTQYF.

This clone was counted only a few times. V and J are TRBV28 and TRBJ2-7; TRBD1 matches at 7 bases. V lost 5 bases to trimming and J lost 5 bases; unmatched junction nucleotides: 3. The germline V gene encodes CDR1 MDHEN and CDR2 SYDVKM. The length of the CDR3 is 12 residues. In DNA, the CDR3 is TGTGCCAGCAGTCAGGGGGATCACGAGCAGTACTTC. This translates into CASSQGDHEQYF. Full variable domain (missing parts from reference TRBV28 and TRBJ2-7): DVKVTQSSRYLVKRTGEKVFLECVQDMDHENMFWYRQDPGLGLRLIYFSYDVKMKEKGDIPEGYSVSREKKERFSLILESASTNQTSMYLCASSQGDHEQYFGPGTRLTVT.

The J gene is TRBJ2-1, the V gene TRBV18, with 10 bases that match TRBD2. The trim removed 3 bases at V and 8 bases at J, leaving 10 bases unmatched. Germline-derived CDR1 and CDR2 are KGHSH and LQKENI. The CDR3 totals 16 residues. CDR3 in DNA: TGTGCCAGCTCACCCCCGGGACTAGCGCCGTCGGATGAGCAGTTCTTC. Translating it yields CASSPPGLAPSDEQFF.

V and J are TRBV19 and TRBJ2-1, with 7 bases matching TRBD1. The CDR3 totals 15 residues. The J segment lost 3 bases and the V segment lost 6 bases, leaving 8 bases of the junction unmatched. Germline V gene data show CDR1 as LNHDA and CDR2 as SQIVND (reference sequence). CDR3 region: CASRFGQGDYNEQFF. The CDR3 DNA reads TGTGCCAGTAGGTTCGGCCAGGGGGACTACAATGAGCAGTTCTTC.

The V and J genes are TRBV4-1 and TRBJ2-3, with D possibly being TRBD1 (5 bases). V gave up 1 base and J gave up 4 bases, with 12 bases separating them. Per the germline V gene, CDR1 is MGHRA and CDR2 is YSYEKL. The CDR3 runs to 15 residues. In DNA form, the CDR3 reads TGCGCCAGCAGCCAAGGCCAGGGTATGGCAGATACGCAGTATTTT. This translates into CASSQGQGMADTQYF.

The chain combines TRBV6-4 with TRBJ2-1, with TRBD2 as a possible D gene (6 bases). Germline CDR1 MRHNA, CDR2 SNTAGT. The germline V and J ends were trimmed by 4 bases and 0 bases, with 16 bases remaining between them. The CDR3 spans 17 residues. DNA for the CDR3: TGTGCCAGCAGTGCCCTACGCGGACTAAGCTCCTACAATGAGCAGTTCTTC. This sequence encodes CASSALRGLSSYNEQFF.

This clone was seen only once. The chain carries TRBV29-1 and TRBJ2-2, with D maybe TRBD1 (5 bases). This CDR3 has 15 residues. Trimming stripped 6 bases from V and 5 bases from J, with 19 bases between. Germline V gene sequence: CDR1 SQVTM, CDR2 ANQGSEA. The CDR3 coding sequence is TGCAGCGTCGGAACGGCGCAGGGATGGACCGGGGAGCTGTTTTTT. This gives the protein CSVGTAQGWTGELFF.

The genes are TRBV28 and TRBJ1-2; possibly TRBD1 for D (5 bases). The germline V and J ends were trimmed by 6 bases and 4 bases, with 24 bases remaining between them. Germline values: CDR1 MDHEN, CDR2 SYDVKM. The CDR3 contains 17 residues. The CDR3 protein is CASRPILWGGSGYGYTF. CDR3 DNA sequence: TGTGCCAGCAGACCCATTTTATGGGGGGGAAGCGGCTATGGCTACACCTTC.

The chain uses TRBV7-2 and TRBJ2-7; no clear D gene. CDR3 size: 11 residues. Germline-derived CDR1 and CDR2 are SGHTA and FQGNSA. V shed 5 bases and J shed 6 bases, with 8 bases lying between them. The CDR3 DNA follows: TGTGCCAGCAGCCCCTTCGGCGAGCAGTACTTC. Translated: CASSPFGEQYF.

In DNA, the CDR3 is TGTGCCACCAGCGGCCGAAGCTCCTACAATGAGCAGTTCTTC. Amino acid sequence: CATSGRSSYNEQFF. The chain employs TRBV15 and TRBJ2-1; D is ambiguous. The CDR3 consists of 14 residues. Germline CDR1 LNHNV, CDR2 YYDKDF (reference sequence). V lost 5 bases and J lost 0, with 8 bases in between. The entire variable domain, with the rest obtained from reference TRBV15 and TRBJ2-1, is as follows: DAMVIQNPRYQVTQFGKPVTLSCSQTLNHNVMYWYQQKSSQAPKLLFHYYDKDFNNEADTPDNFQSRRPNTSFCFLDIRSPGLGDTAMYLCATSGRSSYNEQFFGPGTRLTVL.

The chain joins TRBV9 to TRBJ2-7; D may be TRBD1 (7 bases). The CDR3 loop spans 15 amino acids. The germline CDR1 and CDR2 sequences are SGDLS and YYNGEE. Trimming pared 4 bases from V and 2 bases from J, leaving 16 bases between. DNA of the CDR3: TGTGCCAGCAGCCTAGGGGGGACAGCGGCCTACGAGCAGTACTTC. Protein sequence: CASSLGGTAAYEQYF.

This clone was observed a single time. The CDR3 region is CASSFTTGFYGYTF. Here the CDR3 DNA reads TGTGCCAGCAGTTTCACAACAGGGTTTTATGGCTACACCTTC. The V call is TRBV28, the J call TRBJ1-2; D is possibly TRBD1 (6 bases). There are 14 residues in the CDR3. The V gene lost 3 bases and the J gene lost 5 bases, with 13 bases spanning the gap. Germline assignment: CDR1 MDHEN and CDR2 SYDVKM.

This clone was found once. This CDR3 is CASSTGRAEAFF. As DNA, the CDR3 is TGTGCCAGTAGCACGGGGAGGGCTGAAGCTTTCTTT. This chain links TRBV19 with TRBJ1-1, with D uncertain. V shed 6 bases and J shed 6 bases, with 11 bases lying between them. The CDR3 contains 12 residues. Germline V CDR1 and CDR2: LNHDA, SQIVND (reference sequence).